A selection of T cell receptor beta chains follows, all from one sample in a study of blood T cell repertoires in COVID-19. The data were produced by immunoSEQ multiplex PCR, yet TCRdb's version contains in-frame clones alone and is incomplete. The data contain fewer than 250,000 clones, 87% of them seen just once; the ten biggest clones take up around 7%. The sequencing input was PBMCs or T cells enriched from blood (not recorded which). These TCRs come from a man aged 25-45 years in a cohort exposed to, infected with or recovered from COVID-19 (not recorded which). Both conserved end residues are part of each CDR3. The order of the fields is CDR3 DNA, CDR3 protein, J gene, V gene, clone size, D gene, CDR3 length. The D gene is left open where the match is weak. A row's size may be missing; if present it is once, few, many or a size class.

TGTGCCAGCAGTTTATCAGGGGTAGAGACCCAGTACTTC	CASSLSGVETQYF	TRBJ2-5	TRBV12-3/TRBV12-4	-	-	13
TGTGCCAGCAGTACTAGGGGACAAGGCTCCTACGAGCAGTACTTC	CASSTRGQGSYEQYF	TRBJ2-7	TRBV27	-	-	15
TGTGCCAGCAGCAGTACCGGACAGGGGGTTTTTTCACCCCTCCACTTT	CASSSTGQGVFSPLHF	TRBJ1-6	TRBV7-9	-	TRBD1	16
TGCAGTGCTAGTTGGGACAGGGGGGAAAACGAGCAGTACTTC	CSASWDRGENEQYF	TRBJ2-7	TRBV20-1	once	TRBD1	14
TGCGCCAGCAGCTTGGGGACATCAACTAATGAAAAACTGTTTTTT	CASSLGTSTNEKLFF	TRBJ1-4	TRBV5-1	-	-	15
TGTGCCAGCAGCCCCGGGACAGAGCAAGAGACCCAGTACTTC	CASSPGTEQETQYF	TRBJ2-5	TRBV5-6	-	TRBD1	14
TGTGCCAGCAGCCATCCGGGACAGCGGTCCGGGGAGCTGTTTTTT	CASSHPGQRSGELFF	TRBJ2-2	TRBV3-1/TRBV3-2	few	TRBD1	15
TGTGCCAGCAGCGAGACAGGGCGGGTTGAAGCTTTCTTT	CASSETGRVEAFF	TRBJ1-1	TRBV7-3	-	TRBD1	13
TGTGCCAGCAACCCCGGGACAGACTCGGATACGCAGTATTTT	CASNPGTDSDTQYF	TRBJ2-3	TRBV11-3	-	TRBD1	14
TGTGCCAGCAGTTTGGGACTATCCACAGATACGCAGTATTTT	CASSLGLSTDTQYF	TRBJ2-3	TRBV27	-	TRBD2	14
TGTGCCAGCAGCCAAGGGCTGGGACAGGGACCTAGACTAGGTCATGAGCAGTTCTTC	CASSQGLGQGPRLGHEQFF	TRBJ2-1	TRBV3-1/TRBV3-2	-	TRBD1	19
TGTGCCAGCAGCCAGGACACATCACAAGCTTTCTTT	CASSQDTSQAFF	TRBJ1-1	TRBV14	-	-	12
TGTGCCAGCGTTCCGATCGGTGGGGAGCTGTTTTTT	CASVPIGGELFF	TRBJ2-2	TRBV12-3/TRBV12-4	-	-	12
TGTGCCAGCAGCGAGCTACTGGGGGCTTACGAGCAGTACTTC	CASSELLGAYEQYF	TRBJ2-7	TRBV6-5	-	-	14
TGTGCCAGCCTGGGCAGATCGAACTTCTACACCTTC	CASLGRSNFYTF	TRBJ1-2	TRBV2	-	-	12
TGTGCCAGCAGCGTGGGACAGAGAAATTACAATGAGCAGTTCTTC	CASSVGQRNYNEQFF	TRBJ2-1	TRBV5-8	-	TRBD1	15
TGTGCCAGCAGTAAACTCCCGGGACACCCCCTGGCAGCTTTCTTT	CASSKLPGHPLAAFF	TRBJ1-1	TRBV6-5	once	-	15